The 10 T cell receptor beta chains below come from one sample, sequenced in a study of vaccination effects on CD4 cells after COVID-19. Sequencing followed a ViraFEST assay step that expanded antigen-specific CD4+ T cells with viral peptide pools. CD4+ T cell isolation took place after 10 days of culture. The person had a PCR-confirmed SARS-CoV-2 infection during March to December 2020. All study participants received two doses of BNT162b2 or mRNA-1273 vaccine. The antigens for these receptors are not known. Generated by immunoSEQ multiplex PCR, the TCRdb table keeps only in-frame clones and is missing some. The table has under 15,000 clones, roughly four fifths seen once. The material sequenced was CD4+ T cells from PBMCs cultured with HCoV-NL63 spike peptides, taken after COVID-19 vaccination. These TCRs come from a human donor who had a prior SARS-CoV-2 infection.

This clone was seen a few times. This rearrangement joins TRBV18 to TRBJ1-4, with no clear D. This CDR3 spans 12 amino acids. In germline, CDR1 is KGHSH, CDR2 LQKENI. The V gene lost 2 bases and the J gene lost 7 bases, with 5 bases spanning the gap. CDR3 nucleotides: TGTGCCAGCTCACCAGGGCGTGAAAAACTGTTTTTT. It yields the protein CASSPGREKLFF.

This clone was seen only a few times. The CDR3 sequence is CASSLRVNTEAFF. For the CDR3, the DNA is TGTGCCAGCAGCTTACGAGTGAACACTGAAGCTTTCTTT. J is TRBJ1-1 and V is TRBV11-1; no clear D. The CDR3 is 13 residues long. V lost 2 bases, J lost 0 bases, and 4 bases lay in between. Germline V gene sequence: CDR1 SGHAT, CDR2 FQDESV (reference sequence).

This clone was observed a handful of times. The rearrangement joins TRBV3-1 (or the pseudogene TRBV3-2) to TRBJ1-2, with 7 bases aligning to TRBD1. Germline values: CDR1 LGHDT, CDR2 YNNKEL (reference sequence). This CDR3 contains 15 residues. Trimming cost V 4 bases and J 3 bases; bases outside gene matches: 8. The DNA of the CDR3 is TGTGCCAGCAGCCTAGGGGGCAGGGGGGACTATGGCTACACCTTC. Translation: CASSLGGRGDYGYTF.

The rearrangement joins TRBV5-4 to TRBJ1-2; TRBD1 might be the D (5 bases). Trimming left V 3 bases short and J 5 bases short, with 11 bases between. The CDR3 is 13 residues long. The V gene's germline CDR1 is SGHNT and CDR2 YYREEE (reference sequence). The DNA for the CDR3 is TGTGCCAGCAGCTCAAGGGGCCCTTATGGCTACACCTTC. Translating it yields CASSSRGPYGYTF.

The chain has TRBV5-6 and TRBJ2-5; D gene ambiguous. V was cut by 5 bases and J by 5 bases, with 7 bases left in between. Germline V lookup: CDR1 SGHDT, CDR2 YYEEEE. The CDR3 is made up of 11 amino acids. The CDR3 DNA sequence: TGTGCCAGCAGTGATCGGGAGACCCAGTACTTC. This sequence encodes CASSDRETQYF.

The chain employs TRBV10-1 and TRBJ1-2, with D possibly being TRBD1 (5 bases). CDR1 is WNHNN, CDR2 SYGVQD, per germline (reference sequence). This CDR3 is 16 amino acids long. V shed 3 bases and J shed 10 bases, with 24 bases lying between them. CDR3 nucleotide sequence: TGCGCCAGCAGTGATCCGGGACCTGAGAACGTTATGGTCTACACCTTC. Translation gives CASSDPGPENVMVYTF.

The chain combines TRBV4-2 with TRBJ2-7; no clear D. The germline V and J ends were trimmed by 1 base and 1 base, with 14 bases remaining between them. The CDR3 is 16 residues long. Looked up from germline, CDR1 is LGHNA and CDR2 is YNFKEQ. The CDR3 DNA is TGTGCCAGCAGCCAAGTAGGGCTAGACCGGTCCTACGAGCAGTACTTC. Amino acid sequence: CASSQVGLDRSYEQYF.

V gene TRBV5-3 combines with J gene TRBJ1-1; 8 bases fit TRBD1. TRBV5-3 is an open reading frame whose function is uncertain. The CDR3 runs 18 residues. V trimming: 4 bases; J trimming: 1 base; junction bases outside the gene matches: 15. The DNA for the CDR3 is TGTGCCAGAAGCGGAACTACTCAGGGGGCTGGGGAGAACACTGAAGCTTTCTTT. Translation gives CARSGTTQGAGENTEAFF.

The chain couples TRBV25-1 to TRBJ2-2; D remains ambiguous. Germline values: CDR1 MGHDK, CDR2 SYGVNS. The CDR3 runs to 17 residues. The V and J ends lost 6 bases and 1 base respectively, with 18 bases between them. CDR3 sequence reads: CASRLRRSDLNTGELFF. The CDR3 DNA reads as TGTGCCAGCAGGCTAAGGCGGAGCGATCTGAACACCGGGGAGCTGTTTTTT.

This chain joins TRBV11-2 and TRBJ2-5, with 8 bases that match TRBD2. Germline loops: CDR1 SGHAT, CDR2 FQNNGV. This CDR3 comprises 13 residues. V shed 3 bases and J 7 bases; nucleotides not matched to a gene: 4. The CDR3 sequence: CASSLPGGATQYF. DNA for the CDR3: TGTGCCAGCAGCTTGCCGGGAGGGGCGACCCAGTACTTC.